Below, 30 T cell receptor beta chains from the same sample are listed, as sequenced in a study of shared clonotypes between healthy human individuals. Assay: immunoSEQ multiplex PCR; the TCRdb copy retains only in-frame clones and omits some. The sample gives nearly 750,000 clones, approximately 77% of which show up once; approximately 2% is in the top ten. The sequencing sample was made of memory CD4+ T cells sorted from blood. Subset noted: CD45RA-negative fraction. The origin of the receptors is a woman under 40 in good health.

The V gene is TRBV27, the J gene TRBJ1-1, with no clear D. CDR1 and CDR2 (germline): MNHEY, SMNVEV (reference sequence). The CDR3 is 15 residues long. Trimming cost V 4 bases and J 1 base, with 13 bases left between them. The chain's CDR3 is CASSYKRVSNTEAFF. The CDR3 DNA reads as TGTGCCAGCAGTTATAAAAGGGTCTCGAACACTGAAGCTTTCTTT.

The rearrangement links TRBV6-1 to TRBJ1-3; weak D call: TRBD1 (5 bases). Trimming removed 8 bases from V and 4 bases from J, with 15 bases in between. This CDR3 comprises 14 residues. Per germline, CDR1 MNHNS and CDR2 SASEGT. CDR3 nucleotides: TGTGCCAGCTCCAGGGATCTGGAGGGAAACACCATATATTTT. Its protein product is CASSRDLEGNTIYF.

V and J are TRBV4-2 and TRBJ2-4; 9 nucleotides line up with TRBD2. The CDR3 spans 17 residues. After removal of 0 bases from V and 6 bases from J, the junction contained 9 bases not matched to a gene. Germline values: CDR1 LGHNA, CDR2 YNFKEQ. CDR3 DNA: TGTGCCAGCAGCCAAGATATTGCGGGAGGGCCCGGAAACATTCAGTACTTC. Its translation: CASSQDIAGGPGNIQYF.

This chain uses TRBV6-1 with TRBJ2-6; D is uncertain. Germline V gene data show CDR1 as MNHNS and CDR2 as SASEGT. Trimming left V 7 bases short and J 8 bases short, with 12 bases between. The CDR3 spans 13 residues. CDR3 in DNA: TGTGCCAGCACACGCGCTAGTCCCAACGTCCTGACTTTC. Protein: CASTRASPNVLTF.

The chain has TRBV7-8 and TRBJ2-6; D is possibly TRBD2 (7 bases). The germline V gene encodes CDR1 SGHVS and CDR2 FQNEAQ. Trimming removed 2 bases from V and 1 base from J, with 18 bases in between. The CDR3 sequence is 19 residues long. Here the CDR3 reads CASSLSSGGRFSGANVLTF. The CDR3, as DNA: TGTGCCAGCAGCTTATCATCCGGGGGGCGTTTTTCTGGGGCCAACGTCCTGACTTTC.

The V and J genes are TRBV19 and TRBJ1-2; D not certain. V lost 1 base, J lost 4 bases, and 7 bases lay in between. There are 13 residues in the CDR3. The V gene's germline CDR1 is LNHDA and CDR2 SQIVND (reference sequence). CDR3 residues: CASSIGVSYGYTF. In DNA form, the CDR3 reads TGTGCCAGTAGTATAGGAGTAAGCTATGGCTACACCTTC.

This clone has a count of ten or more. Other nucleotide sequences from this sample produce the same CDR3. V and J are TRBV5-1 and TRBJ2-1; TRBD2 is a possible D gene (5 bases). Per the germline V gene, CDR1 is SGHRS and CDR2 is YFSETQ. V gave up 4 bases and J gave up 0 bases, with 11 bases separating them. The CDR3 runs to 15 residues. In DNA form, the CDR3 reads TGCGCCAGCAGCACGGACTCGAGCTCCTACAATGAGCAGTTCTTC. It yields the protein CASSTDSSSYNEQFF.

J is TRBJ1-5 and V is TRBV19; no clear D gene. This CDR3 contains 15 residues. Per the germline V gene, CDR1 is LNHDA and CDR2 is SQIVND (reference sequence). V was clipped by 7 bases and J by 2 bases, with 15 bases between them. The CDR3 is CASKTTAVGNQPQHF. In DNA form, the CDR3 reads TGTGCCAGTAAGACGACTGCCGTCGGCAATCAGCCCCAGCATTTT.

CDR3 DNA sequence: TGTGCCAGCCCCAGCCGGCGGGGCCTCACCTACGAGCAGTACTTC. It codes for CASPSRRGLTYEQYF. The chain recombines TRBV5-5 with TRBJ2-7, with D perhaps TRBD2 (6 bases). This CDR3 comprises 15 residues. V lost 7 bases, J lost 2 bases, and 19 bases lay in between. Germline values: CDR1 SGHKS, CDR2 YYEKEE (reference sequence).

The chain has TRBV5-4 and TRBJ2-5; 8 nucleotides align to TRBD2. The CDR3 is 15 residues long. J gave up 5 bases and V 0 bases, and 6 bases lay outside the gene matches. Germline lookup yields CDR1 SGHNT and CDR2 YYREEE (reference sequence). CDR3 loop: CASSLVVASGETQYF. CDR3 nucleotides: TGTGCCAGCAGCTTGGTGGTCGCTAGCGGGGAGACCCAGTACTTC.

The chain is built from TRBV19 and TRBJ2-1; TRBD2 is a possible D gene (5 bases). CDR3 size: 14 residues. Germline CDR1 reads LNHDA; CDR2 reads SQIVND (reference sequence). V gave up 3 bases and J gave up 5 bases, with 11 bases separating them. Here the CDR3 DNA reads TGTGCCAGTAGTATCAGCCCAGCGGACAATGAGCAGTTCTTC. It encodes CASSISPADNEQFF.

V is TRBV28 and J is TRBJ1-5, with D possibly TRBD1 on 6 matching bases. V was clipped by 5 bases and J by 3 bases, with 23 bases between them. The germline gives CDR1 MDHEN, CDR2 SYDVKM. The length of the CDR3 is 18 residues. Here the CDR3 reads CASSETTYRVVANQPQHF. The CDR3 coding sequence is TGTGCCAGCAGTGAAACCACCTACAGGGTTGTGGCCAATCAGCCCCAGCATTTT. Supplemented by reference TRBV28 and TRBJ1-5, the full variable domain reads DVKVTQSSRYLVKRTGEKVFLECVQDMDHENMFWYRQDPGLGLRLIYFSYDVKMKEKGDIPEGYSVSREKKERFSLILESASTNQTSMYLCASSETTYRVVANQPQHFGDGTRLSIL.

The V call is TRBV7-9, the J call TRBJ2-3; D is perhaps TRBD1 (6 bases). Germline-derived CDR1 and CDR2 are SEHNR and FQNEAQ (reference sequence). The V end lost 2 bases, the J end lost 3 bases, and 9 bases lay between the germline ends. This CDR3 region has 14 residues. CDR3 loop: CASSLQGLTDTQYF. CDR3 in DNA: TGTGCCAGCAGCTTACAGGGGCTGACAGATACGCAGTATTTT.

The CDR3 here is CAGTGYNEQFF. The CDR3 DNA is TGTGCCGGGACAGGCTACAATGAGCAGTTCTTC. The rearrangement uses TRBV30 and TRBJ2-1, with 8 nucleotides matching TRBD1. The germline gives CDR1 GTSNPN, CDR2 SVGIG (reference sequence). J lost 3 bases, V lost 8 bases, and 0 bases had no gene match. The CDR3 sequence is 11 residues long.

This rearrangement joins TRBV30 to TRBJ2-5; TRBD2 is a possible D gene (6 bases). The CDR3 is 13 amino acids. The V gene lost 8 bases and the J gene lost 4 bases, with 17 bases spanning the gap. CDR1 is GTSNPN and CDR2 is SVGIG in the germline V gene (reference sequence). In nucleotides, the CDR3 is TGTGCCCGGGGGTCGAAAGGGCCAGAGACCCAGTACTTC. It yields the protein CARGSKGPETQYF.

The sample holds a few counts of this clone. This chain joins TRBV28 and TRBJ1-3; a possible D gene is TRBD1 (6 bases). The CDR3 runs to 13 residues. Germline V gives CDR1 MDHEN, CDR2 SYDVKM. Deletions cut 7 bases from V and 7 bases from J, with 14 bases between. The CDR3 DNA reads TGTGCCAGCAAAAGGACAGTCGGGAACACCATATATTTT. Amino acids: CASKRTVGNTIYF.

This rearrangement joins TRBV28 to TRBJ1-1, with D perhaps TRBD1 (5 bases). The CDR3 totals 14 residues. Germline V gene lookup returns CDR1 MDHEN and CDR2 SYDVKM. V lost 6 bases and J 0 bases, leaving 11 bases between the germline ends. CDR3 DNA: TGTGCCAGCAGCTGGGGCTCGATGAACACTGAAGCTTTCTTT. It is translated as CASSWGSMNTEAFF.

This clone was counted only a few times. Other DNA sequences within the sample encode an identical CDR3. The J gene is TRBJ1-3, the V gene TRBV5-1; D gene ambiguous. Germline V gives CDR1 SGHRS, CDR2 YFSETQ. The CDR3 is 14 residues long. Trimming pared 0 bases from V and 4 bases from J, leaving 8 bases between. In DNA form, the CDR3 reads TGCGCCAGCAGCTTGGGGACCTCGGGAAACACCATATATTTT. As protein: CASSLGTSGNTIYF.

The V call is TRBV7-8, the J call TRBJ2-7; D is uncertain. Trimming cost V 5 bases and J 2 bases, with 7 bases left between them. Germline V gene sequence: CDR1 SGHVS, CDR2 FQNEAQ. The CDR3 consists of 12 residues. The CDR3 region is CASSPDTYEQYF. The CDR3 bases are TGTGCCAGCAGCCCCGACACCTACGAGCAGTACTTC.

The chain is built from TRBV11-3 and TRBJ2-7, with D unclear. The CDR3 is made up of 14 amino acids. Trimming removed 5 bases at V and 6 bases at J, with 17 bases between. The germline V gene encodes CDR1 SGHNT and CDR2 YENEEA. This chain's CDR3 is CASSQTGLYPEQYF. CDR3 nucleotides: TGTGCCAGCAGCCAAACGGGCCTTTACCCCGAGCAGTACTTC. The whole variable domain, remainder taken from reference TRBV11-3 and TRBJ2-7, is EAGVVQSPRYKIIEKKQPVAFWCNPISGHNTLYWYLQNLGQGPELLIRYENEEAVDDSQLPKDRFSAERLKGVDSTLKIQPAELGDSAVYLCASSQTGLYPEQYFGPGTRLTVT.

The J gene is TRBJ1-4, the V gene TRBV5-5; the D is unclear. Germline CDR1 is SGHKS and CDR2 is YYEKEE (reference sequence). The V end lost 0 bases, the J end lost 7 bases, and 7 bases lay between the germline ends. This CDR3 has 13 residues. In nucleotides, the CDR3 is TGTGCCAGCAGCTTGGCCGTGTTTGAAAAACTGTTTTTT. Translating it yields CASSLAVFEKLFF. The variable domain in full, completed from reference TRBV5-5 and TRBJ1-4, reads DAGVTQSPTHLIKTRGQQVTLRCSPISGHKSVSWYQQVLGQGPQFIFQYYEKEERGRGNFPDRFSARQFPNYSSELNVNALLLGDSALYLCASSLAVFEKLFFGSGTQLSVL.

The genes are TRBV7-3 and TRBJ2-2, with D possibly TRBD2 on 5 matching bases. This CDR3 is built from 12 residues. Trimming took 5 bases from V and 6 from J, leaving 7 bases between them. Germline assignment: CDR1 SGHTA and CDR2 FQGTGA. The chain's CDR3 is CASSRTPGELFF. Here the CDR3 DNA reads TGTGCCAGCAGCCGGACTCCCGGGGAGCTGTTTTTT. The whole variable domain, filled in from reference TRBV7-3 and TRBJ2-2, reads GAGVSQTPSNKVTEKGKYVELRCDPISGHTALYWYRQSLGQGPEFLIYFQGTGAADDSGLPNDRFFAVRPEGSVSTLKIQRTERGDSAVYLCASSRTPGELFFGEGSRLTVL.

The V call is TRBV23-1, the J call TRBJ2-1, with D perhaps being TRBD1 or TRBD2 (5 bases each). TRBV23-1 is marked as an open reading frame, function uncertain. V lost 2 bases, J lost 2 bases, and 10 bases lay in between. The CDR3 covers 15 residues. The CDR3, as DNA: TGCGCCAGCAGTCAAGGGCAGGGACCCTACAATGAGCAGTTCTTC. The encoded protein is CASSQGQGPYNEQFF.

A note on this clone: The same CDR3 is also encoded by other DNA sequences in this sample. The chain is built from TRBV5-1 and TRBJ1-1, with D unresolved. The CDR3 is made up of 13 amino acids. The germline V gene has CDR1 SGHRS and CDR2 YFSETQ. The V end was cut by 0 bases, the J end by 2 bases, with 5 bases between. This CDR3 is CASSLGVNTEAFF. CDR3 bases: TGCGCCAGCAGCTTGGGGGTTAACACTGAAGCTTTCTTT. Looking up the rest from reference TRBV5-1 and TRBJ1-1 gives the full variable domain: KAGVTQTPRYLIKTRGQQVTLSCSPISGHRSVSWYQQTPGQGLQFLFEYFSETQRNKGNFPGRFSGRQFSNSRSEMNVSTLELGDSALYLCASSLGVNTEAFFGQGTRLTVV.

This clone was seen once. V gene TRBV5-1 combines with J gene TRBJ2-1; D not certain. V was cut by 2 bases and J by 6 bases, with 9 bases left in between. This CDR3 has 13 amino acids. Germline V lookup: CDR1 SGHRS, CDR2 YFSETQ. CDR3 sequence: CASSFDWGNEQFF. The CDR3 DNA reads TGCGCCAGCAGCTTCGATTGGGGCAATGAGCAGTTCTTC.

CDR3 nucleotide sequence: TGTGCCAGCAGTGAAAGGCCGTATCAGCCCCAGCATTTT. Protein sequence: CASSERPYQPQHF. The chain joins TRBV2 to TRBJ1-5; D not certain. In germline, CDR1 is SNHLY, CDR2 FYNNEI. The CDR3 is 13 amino acids. V was clipped by 2 bases and J by 5 bases, with 7 bases between them.

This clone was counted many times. This CDR3 is CASSFWRVDGQPQHF. CDR3 nucleotides: TGTGCCAGCAGTTTTTGGAGGGTGGATGGTCAGCCCCAGCATTTT. The chain links TRBV28 to TRBJ1-5; D ambiguous. V shed 3 bases and J shed 6 bases, with 15 bases lying between them. The CDR3 length is 15 residues. Germline CDR1 is MDHEN and CDR2 is SYDVKM.

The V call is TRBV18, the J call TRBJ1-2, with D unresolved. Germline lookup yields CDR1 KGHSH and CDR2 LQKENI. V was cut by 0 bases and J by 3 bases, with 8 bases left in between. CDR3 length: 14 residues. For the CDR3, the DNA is TGTGCCAGCTCACCACCAGGGTTAGACTATGGCTACACCTTC. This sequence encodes CASSPPGLDYGYTF.

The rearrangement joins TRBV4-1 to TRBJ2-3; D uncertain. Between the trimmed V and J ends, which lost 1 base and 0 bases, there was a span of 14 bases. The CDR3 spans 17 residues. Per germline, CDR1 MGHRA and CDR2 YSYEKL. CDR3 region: CASSQAMATGSTDTQYF. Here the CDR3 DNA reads TGCGCCAGCAGCCAAGCGATGGCTACCGGTAGCACAGATACGCAGTATTTT.

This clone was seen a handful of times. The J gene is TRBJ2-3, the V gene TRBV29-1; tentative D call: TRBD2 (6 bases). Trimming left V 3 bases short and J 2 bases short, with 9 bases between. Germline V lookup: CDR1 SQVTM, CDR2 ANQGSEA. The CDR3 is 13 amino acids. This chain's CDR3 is CSVEEGDTDTQYF. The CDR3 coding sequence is TGCAGCGTTGAGGAGGGAGACACAGATACGCAGTATTTT.